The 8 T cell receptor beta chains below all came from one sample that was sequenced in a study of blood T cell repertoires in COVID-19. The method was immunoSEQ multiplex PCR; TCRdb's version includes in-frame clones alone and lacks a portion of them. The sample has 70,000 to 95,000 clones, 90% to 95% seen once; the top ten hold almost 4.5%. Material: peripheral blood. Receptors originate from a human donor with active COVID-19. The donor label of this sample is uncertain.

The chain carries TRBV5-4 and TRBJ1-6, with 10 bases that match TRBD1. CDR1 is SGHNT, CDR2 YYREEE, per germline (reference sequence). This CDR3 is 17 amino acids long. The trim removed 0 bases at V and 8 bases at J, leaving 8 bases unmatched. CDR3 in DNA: TGTGCCAGCAGCTTGGTACCCACCGGGACAGGGGATTCACCCCTCCACTTT. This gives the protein CASSLVPTGTGDSPLHF.

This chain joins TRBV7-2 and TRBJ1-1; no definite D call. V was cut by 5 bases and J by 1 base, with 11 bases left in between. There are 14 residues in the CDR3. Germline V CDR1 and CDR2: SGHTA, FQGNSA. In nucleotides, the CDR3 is TGTGCCAGCAGCCCACCACTAAAGAACACTGAAGCTTTCTTT. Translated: CASSPPLKNTEAFF.

Here the CDR3 reads CASSSPGTMETQYF. For the CDR3, the DNA is TGTGCCAGCAGTTCCCCAGGGACTATGGAGACCCAGTACTTC. The chain couples TRBV28 to TRBJ2-5; 7 bases line up with TRBD2. Germline V gives CDR1 MDHEN, CDR2 SYDVKM. Unmatched junction bases numbered 7, after V lost 4 bases and J lost 5 bases. This CDR3 contains 14 residues.

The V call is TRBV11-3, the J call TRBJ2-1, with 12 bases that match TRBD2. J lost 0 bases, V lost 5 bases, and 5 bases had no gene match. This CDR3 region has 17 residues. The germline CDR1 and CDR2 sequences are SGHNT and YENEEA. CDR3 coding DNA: TGTGCCAGCAGCCCTCGGGGACTAGCGGGCTCCTACAATGAGCAGTTCTTC. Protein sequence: CASSPRGLAGSYNEQFF.

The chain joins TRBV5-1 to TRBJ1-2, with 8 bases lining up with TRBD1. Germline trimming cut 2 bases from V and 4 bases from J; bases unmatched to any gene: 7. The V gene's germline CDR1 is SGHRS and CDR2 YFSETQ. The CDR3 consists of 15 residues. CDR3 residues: CASSLGQGGGYGYTF. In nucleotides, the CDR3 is TGCGCCAGCAGCTTAGGACAGGGCGGCGGCTATGGCTACACCTTC.

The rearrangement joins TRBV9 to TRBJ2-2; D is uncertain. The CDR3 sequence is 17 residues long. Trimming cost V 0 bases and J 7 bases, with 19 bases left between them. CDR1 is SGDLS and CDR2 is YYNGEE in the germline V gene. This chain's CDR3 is CASSVDSLTLSHGELFF. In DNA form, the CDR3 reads TGTGCCAGCAGCGTAGACTCGCTAACACTATCCCACGGGGAGCTGTTTTTT.

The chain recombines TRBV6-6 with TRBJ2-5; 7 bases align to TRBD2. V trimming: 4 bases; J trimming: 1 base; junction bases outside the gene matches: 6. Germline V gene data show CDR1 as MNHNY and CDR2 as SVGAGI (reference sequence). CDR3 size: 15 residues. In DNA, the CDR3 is TGTGCCAGCAGTTCCCGGCGGGGGACCCAAGAGACCCAGTACTTC. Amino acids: CASSSRRGTQETQYF.

The CDR3 is CATSDFEASTDTQYF. The CDR3 DNA is TGTGCCACCAGTGATTTTGAAGCTAGCACAGATACGCAGTATTTT. This chain links TRBV24-1 with TRBJ2-3; D remains unclear. Trimming cost V 1 base and J 0 bases, with 7 bases left between them. Germline CDR1 is KGHDR and CDR2 is SFDVKD. The CDR3 is 15 amino acids.